The present T cell receptor beta chain was sequenced within a study of blood T cells in healthy people across ages. This clonotype came up many times. The use of a sample-barcoded 5' primer and a J-beta primer mix characterized a second PCR of roughly 6 to 11 cycles. Every molecule of cDNA carried a tag from a template-switch adaptor with 12 random nucleotides. TCRdb analysed the 5' RACE reads with MiXCR anew, one entry per CDR3 protein. The data hold about 1,600,000 distinct CDR3 sequences, with about 43% observed a single time. Germline CDR1 ENHRY, CDR2 SYGVKD. Trimming cost V 6 bases and J 6 bases, with 15 bases left between them. This CDR3 has 14 amino acids.

The sequence was obtained from a young woman in good health. Sequences were obtained from blood. The chain has TRBV10-3 and TRBJ2-1, with TRBD2 as a possible D gene (6 bases). The CDR3 loop is CAISAAGTANEQFF. The CDR3 nucleotides read TGTGCCATCAGCGCAGCCGGGACTGCCAATGAGCAGTTCTTC.